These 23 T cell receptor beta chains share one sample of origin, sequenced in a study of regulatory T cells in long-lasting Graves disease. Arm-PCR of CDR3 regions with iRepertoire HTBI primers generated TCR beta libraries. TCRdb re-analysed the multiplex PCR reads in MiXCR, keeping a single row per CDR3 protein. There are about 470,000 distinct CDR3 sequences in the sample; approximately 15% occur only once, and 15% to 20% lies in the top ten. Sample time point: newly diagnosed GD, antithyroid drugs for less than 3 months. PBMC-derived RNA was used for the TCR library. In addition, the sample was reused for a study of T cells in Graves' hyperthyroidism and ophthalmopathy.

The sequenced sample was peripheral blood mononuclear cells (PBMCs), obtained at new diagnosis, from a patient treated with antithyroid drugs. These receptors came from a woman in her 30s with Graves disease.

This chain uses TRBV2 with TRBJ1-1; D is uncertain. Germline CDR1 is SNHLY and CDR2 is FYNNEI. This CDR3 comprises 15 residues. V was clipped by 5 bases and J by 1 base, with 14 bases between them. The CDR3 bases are TGTGCCAGCAGTTTTTTTCGCGGTCGGAACACTGAAGCTTTCTTT. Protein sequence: CASSFFRGRNTEAFF.

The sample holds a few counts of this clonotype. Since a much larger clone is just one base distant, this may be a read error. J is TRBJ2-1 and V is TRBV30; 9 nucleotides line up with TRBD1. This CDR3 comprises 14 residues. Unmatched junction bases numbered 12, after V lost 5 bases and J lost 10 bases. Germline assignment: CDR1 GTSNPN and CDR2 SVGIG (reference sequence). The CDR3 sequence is CAWEGTGHSYEQFF. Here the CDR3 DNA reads TGTGCCTGGGAGGGGACAGGGCACTCCTACGAGCAGTTCTTC.

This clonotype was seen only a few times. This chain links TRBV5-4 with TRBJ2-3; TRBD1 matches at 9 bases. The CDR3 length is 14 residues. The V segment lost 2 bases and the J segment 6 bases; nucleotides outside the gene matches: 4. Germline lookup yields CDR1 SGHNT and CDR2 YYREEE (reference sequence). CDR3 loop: CASSFSGQGDTQYF. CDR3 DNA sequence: TGTGCCAGCAGCTTTTCTGGACAGGGGGATACGCAGTATTTT.

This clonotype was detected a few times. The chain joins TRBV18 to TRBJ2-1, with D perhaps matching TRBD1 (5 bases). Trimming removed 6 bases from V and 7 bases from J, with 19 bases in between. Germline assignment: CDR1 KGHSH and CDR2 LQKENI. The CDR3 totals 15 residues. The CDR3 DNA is TGTGCCAGCTCCGGTTCTAGGGGTTTTACAAATGAGCAGTTCTTC. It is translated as CASSGSRGFTNEQFF.

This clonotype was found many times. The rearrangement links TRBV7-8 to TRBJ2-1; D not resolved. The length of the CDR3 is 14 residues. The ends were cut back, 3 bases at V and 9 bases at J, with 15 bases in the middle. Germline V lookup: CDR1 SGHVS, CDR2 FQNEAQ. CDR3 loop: CASSFGLSNGEQFF. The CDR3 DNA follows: TGTGCCAGCAGCTTCGGGCTAAGTAACGGTGAGCAGTTCTTC.

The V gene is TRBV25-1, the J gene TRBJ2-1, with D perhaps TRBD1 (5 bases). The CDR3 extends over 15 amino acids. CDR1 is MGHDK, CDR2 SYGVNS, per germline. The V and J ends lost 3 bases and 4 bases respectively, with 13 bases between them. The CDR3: CASSDQGYPYNEQFF. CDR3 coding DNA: TGTGCCAGCAGTGACCAGGGTTACCCATACAATGAGCAGTTCTTC.

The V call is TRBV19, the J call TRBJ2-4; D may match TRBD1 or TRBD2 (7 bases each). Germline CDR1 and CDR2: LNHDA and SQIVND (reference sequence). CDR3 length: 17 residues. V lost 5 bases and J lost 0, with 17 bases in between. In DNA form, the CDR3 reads TGTGCCAGTAGTCTAGGACAGGCGGGAGTAGCCAAAAACATTCAGTACTTC. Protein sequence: CASSLGQAGVAKNIQYF.

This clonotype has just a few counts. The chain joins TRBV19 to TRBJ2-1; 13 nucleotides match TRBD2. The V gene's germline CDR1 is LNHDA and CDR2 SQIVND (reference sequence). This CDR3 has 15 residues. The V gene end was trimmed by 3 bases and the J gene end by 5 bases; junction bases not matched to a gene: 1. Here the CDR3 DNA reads TGTGCCAGTAGTATCGGACTAGCGGGAGACAATGAGCAGTTCTTC. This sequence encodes CASSIGLAGDNEQFF.

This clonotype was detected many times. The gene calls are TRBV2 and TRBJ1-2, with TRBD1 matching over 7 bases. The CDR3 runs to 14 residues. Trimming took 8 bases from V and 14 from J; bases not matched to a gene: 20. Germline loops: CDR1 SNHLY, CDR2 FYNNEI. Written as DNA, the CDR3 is TGTGCCAGCCAAGGAACGGCGACAGGGCGCTTCGGGACCTTC. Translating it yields CASQGTATGRFGTF.

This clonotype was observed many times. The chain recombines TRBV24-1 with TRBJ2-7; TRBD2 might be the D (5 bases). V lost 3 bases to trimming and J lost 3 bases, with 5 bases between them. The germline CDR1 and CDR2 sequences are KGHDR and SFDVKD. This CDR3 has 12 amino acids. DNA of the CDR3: TGTGCCACCAGTGATGAGGGCTACGAGCAGTACTTC. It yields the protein CATSDEGYEQYF.

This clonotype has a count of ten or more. For the CDR3, the DNA is TGCGCCAGCAGCCCCTCAGGGGAAGACTACACCTTC. It yields the protein CASSPSGEDYTF. This chain uses TRBV4-1 with TRBJ1-2; D may be TRBD1 (6 bases). V dropped 4 bases and J dropped 10 bases, with 13 bases sitting between them. CDR3 size: 12 residues. The germline V gene encodes CDR1 MGHRA and CDR2 YSYEKL.

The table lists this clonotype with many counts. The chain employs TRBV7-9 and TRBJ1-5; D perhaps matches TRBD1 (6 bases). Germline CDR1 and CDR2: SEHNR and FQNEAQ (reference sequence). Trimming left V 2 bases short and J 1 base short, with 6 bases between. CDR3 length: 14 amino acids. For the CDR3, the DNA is TGTGCCAGCAGCTTACAGGGGAGCAATCAGCCCCAGCATTTT. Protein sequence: CASSLQGSNQPQHF.

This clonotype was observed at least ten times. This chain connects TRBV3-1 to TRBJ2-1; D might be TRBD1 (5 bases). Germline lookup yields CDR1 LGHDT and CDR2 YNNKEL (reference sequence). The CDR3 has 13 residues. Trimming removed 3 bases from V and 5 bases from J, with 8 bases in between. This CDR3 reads CASSHQGDNEQFF. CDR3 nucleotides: TGTGCCAGCAGCCACCAGGGCGACAATGAGCAGTTCTTC.

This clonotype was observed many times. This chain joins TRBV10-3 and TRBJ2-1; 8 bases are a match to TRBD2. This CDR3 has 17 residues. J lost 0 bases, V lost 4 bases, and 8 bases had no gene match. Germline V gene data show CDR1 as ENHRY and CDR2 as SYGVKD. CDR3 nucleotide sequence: TGTGCCATCAGTGGGGCTAGCGGGCTTAGCTCCTACAATGAGCAGTTCTTC. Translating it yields CAISGASGLSSYNEQFF.

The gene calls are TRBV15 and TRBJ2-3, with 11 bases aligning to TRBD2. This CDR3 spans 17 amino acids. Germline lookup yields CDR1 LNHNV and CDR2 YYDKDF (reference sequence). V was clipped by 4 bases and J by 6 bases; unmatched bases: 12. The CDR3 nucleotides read TGTGCCACCAGCACTATCGGTACTAGCGGGAGACGTGATACGCAGTATTTT. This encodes CATSTIGTSGRRDTQYF. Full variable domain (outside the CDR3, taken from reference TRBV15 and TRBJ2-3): DAMVIQNPRYQVTQFGKPVTLSCSQTLNHNVMYWYQQKSSQAPKLLFHYYDKDFNNEADTPDNFQSRRPNTSFCFLDIRSPGLGDTAMYLCATSTIGTSGRRDTQYFGPGTRLTVL.

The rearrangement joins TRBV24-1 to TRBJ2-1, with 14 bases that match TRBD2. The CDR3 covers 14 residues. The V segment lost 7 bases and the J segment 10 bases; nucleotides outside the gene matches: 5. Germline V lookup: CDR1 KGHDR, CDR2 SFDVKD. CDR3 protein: CATSRLAGGGEQFF. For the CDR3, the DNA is TGTGCCACCAGCAGACTAGCGGGAGGGGGGGAGCAGTTCTTC.

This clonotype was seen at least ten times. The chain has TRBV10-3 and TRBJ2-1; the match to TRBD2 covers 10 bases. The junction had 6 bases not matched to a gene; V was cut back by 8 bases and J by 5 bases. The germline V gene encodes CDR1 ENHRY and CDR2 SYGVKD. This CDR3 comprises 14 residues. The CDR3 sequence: CAILRTSGNNEQFF. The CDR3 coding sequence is TGTGCCATCTTAAGGACTAGCGGTAACAATGAGCAGTTCTTC.

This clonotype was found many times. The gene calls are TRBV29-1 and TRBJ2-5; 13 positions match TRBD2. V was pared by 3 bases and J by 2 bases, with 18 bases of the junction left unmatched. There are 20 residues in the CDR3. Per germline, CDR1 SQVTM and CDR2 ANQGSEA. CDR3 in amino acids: CSVDQPGTSGRAALQETQYF. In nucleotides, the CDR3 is TGCAGCGTTGATCAGCCGGGTACTAGCGGGAGGGCGGCTCTTCAAGAGACCCAGTACTTC.

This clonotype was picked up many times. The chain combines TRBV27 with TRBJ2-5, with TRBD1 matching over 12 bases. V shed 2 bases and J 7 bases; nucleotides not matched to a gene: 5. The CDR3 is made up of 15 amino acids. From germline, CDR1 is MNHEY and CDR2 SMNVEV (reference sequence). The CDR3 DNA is TGTGCCAGCAGTTTAGGGGGACAGGGGGCCGCGACCCAGTACTTC. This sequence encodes CASSLGGQGAATQYF.

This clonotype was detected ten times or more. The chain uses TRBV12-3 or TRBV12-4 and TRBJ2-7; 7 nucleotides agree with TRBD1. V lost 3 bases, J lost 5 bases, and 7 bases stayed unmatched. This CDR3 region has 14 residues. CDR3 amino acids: CASSLTGRKDEQYF. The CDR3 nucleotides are TGTGCCAGCAGTTTGACAGGGCGTAAAGACGAGCAGTACTTC.

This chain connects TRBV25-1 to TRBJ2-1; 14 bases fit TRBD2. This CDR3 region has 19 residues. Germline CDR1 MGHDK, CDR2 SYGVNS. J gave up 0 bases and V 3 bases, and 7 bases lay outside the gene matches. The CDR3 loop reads CASSDPGTSGSLSYNEQFF. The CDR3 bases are TGTGCCAGCAGTGATCCCGGGACTAGCGGGAGTCTCTCCTACAATGAGCAGTTCTTC.

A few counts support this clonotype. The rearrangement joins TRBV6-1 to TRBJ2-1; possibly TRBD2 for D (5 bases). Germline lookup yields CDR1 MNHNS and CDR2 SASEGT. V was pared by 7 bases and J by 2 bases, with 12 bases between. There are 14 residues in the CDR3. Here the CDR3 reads CASIPNGAYNEQFF. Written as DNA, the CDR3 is TGTGCCAGCATCCCTAACGGGGCCTACAATGAGCAGTTCTTC.

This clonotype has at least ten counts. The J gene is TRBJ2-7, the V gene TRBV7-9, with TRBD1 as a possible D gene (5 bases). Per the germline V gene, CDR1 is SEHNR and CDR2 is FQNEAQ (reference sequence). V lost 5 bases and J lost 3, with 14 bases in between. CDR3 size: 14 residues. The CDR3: CASSPDSINYEQYF. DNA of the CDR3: TGTGCCAGCAGCCCCGACAGTATAAACTACGAGCAGTACTTC.